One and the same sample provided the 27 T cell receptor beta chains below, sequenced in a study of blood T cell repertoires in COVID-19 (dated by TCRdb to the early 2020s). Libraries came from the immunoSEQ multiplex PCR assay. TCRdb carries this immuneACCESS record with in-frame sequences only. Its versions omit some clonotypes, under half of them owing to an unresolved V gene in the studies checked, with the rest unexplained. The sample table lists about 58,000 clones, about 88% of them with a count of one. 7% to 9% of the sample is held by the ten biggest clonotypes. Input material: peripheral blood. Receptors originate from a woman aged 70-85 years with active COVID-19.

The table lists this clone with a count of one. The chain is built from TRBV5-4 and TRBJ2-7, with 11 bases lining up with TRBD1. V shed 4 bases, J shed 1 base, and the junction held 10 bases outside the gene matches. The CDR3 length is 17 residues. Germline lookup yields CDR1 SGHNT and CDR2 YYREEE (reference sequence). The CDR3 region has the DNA TGTGCCAGCAGCCCTAAAGCCGGGACAGGGGGATCCTACGAGCAGTACTTC. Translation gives CASSPKAGTGGSYEQYF. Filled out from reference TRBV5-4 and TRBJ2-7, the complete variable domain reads ETGVTQSPTHLIKTRGQQVTLRCSSQSGHNTVSWYQQALGQGPQFIFQYYREEENGRGNFPPRFSGLQFPNYSSELNVNALELDDSALYLCASSPKAGTGGSYEQYFGPGTRLTVT.

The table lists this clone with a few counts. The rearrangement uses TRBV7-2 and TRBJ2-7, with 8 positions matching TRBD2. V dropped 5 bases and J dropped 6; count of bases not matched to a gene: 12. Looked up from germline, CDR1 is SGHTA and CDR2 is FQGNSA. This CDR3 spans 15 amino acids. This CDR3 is CASSLQAGEPSEQYF. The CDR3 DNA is TGTGCCAGCAGCCTTCAAGCGGGAGAGCCTTCCGAGCAGTACTTC.

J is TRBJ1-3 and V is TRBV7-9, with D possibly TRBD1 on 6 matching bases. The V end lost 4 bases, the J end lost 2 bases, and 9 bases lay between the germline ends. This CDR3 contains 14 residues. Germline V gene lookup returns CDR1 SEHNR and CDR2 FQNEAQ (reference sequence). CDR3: CASSWTVTGNTIYF. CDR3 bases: TGTGCCAGCAGCTGGACAGTGACTGGAAACACCATATATTTT.

In nucleotides, the CDR3 is TGTGCCAGTAGAATACGGACAGGGGACTATGGCTACACCTTC. This gives the protein CASRIRTGDYGYTF. The chain employs TRBV19 and TRBJ1-2; 9 bases agree with TRBD1. Per germline, CDR1 LNHDA and CDR2 SQIVND (reference sequence). Trimming cost V 6 bases and J 3 bases; bases outside gene matches: 5. CDR3 length: 14 residues.

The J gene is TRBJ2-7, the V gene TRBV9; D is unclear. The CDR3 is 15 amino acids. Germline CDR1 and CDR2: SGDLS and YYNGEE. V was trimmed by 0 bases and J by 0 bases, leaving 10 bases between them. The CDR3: CASSVGPMSSYEQYF. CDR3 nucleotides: TGTGCCAGCAGCGTAGGTCCGATGAGCTCCTACGAGCAGTACTTC.

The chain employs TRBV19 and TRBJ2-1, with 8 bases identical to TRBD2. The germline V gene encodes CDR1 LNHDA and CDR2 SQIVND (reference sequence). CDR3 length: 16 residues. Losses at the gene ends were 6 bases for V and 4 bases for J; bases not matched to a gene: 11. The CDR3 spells CASRMRTSGLYNEQFF. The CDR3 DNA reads TGTGCCAGTAGGATGAGAACTAGCGGCTTATACAATGAGCAGTTCTTC. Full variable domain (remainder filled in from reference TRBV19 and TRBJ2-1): DGGITQSPKYLFRKEGQNVTLSCEQNLNHDAMYWYRQDPGQGLRLIYYSQIVNDFQKGDIAEGYSVSREKKESFPLTVTSAQKNPTAFYLCASRMRTSGLYNEQFFGPGTRLTVL.

CDR3 nucleotide sequence: TGCAGTGCTAGTTTGGCGGGCGCGAGCACTGAAGCTTTCTTT. The encoded protein is CSASLAGASTEAFF. The V and J genes are TRBV20-1 and TRBJ1-1; the D is unclear. Looked up from germline, CDR1 is DFQATT and CDR2 is SNEGSKA (reference sequence). CDR3 size: 14 residues. V dropped 3 bases and J dropped 4 bases, with 15 bases sitting between them.

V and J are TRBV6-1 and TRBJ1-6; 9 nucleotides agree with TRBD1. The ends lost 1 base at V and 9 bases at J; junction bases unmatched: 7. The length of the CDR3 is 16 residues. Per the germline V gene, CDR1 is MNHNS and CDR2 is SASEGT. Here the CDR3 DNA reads TGTGCCAGCAGTGAAGGCGGTGGGACAGGGAGTTCACCCCTCCACTTT. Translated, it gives CASSEGGGTGSSPLHF.

The CDR3 region is CASSLRTSGISPLHF. The CDR3 DNA follows: TGTGCCAGCAGCTTGAGGACATCCGGTATTTCACCCCTCCACTTT. The chain recombines TRBV5-6 with TRBJ1-6; a possible D gene is TRBD1 (5 bases). The germline V gene encodes CDR1 SGHDT and CDR2 YYEEEE. The CDR3 consists of 15 residues. The V end lost 1 base, the J end lost 9 bases, and 14 bases lay between the germline ends.

CDR3 sequence: CASSFWSGGGFGYTF. The CDR3 region has the DNA TGTGCCAGCAGTTTTTGGTCAGGGGGTGGGTTTGGCTACACCTTC. V gene TRBV27 combines with J gene TRBJ1-2; 7 bases fit TRBD1. CDR1 and CDR2 from the germline V gene are MNHEY and SMNVEV (reference sequence). The CDR3 is made up of 15 amino acids. Trimming cost V 3 bases and J 7 bases; bases outside gene matches: 11.

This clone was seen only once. The CDR3 region has the DNA TGTGCCAGCAGTCCCCCGGACATTGCGAACACTGAAGCTTTCTTT. Protein sequence: CASSPPDIANTEAFF. V is TRBV28 and J is TRBJ1-1; D may be TRBD1 (5 bases). The V gene's germline CDR1 is MDHEN and CDR2 SYDVKM. The V end lost 5 bases, the J end lost 1 base, and 14 bases lay between the germline ends. CDR3 length equals 15 residues. Filled out from reference TRBV28 and TRBJ1-1, the complete variable domain reads DVKVTQSSRYLVKRTGEKVFLECVQDMDHENMFWYRQDPGLGLRLIYFSYDVKMKEKGDIPEGYSVSREKKERFSLILESASTNQTSMYLCASSPPDIANTEAFFGQGTRLTVV.

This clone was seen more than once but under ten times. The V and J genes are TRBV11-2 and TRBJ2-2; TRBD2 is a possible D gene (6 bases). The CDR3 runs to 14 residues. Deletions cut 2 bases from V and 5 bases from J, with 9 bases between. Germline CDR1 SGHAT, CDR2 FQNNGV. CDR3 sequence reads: CASSLLRETGELFF. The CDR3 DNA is TGTGCCAGCAGCTTACTCCGGGAGACCGGGGAGCTGTTTTTT.

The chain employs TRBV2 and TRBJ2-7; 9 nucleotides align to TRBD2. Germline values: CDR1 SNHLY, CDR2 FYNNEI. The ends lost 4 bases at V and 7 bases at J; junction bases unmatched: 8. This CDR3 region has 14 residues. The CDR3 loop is CASSGVSGSEEQYF. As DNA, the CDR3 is TGTGCCAGCAGTGGGGTTAGCGGGAGTGAGGAGCAGTACTTC.

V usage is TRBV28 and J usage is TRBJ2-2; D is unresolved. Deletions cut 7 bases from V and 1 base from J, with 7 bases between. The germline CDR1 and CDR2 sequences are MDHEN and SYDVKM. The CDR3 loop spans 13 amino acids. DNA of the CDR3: TGTGCCAGCATAGCCGGGAACACCGGGGAGCTGTTTTTT. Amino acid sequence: CASIAGNTGELFF.

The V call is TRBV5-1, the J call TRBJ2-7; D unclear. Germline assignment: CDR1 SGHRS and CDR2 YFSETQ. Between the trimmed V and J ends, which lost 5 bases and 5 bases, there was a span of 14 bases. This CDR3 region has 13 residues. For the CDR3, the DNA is TGCGCCAGCAGTGACAAGTTGAGCAACGAGCAGTACTTC. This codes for CASSDKLSNEQYF. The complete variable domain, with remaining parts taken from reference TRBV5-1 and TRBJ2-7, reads KAGVTQTPRYLIKTRGQQVTLSCSPISGHRSVSWYQQTPGQGLQFLFEYFSETQRNKGNFPGRFSGRQFSNSRSEMNVSTLELGDSALYLCASSDKLSNEQYFGPGTRLTVT.

The chain's CDR3 is CASSGSTGTSYNSPLHF. CDR3 bases: TGTGCCAGCAGTGGATCCACAGGGACCTCCTATAATTCACCCCTCCACTTT. This chain connects TRBV28 to TRBJ1-6, with D perhaps TRBD1 (6 bases). Germline V gene data show CDR1 as MDHEN and CDR2 as SYDVKM. Trimming took off 5 bases at V and 0 bases at J, with 14 bases between the two ends. The CDR3 has 17 amino acids.

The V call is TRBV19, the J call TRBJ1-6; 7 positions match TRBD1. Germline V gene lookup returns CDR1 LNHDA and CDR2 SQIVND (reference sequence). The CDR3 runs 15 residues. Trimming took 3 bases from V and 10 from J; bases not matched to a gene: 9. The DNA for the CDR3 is TGTGCCAGTAGTATCGACGACAGGGCGCGGTCACCCCTCCACTTT. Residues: CASSIDDRARSPLHF.

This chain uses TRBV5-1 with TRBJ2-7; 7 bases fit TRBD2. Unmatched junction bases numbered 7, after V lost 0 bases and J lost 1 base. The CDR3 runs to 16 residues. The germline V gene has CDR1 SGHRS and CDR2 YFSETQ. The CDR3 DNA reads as TGCGCCAGCAGCTTGGTTGCGGGAGCCCGTTCCTACGAGCAGTACTTC. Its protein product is CASSLVAGARSYEQYF.

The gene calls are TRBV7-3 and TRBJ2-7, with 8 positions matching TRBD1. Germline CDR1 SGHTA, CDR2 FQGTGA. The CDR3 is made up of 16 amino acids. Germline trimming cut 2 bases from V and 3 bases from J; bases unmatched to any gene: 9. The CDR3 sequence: CASSLSGTGRIYEQYF. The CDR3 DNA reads TGTGCCAGCAGCTTATCCGGGACAGGAAGAATCTACGAGCAGTACTTC.

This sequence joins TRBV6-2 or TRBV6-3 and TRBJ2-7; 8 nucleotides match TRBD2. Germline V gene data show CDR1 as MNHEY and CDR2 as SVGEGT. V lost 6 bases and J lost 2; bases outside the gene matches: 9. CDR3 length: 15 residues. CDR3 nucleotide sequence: TGTGCCAGCAGCCCCCCGGGGGGGGCAGCCTACGAGCAGTACTTC. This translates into CASSPPGGAAYEQYF.

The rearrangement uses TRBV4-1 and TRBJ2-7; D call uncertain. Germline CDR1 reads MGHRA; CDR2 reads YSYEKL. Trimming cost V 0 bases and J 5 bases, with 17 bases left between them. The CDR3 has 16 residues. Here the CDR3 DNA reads TGCGCCAGCAGCCAAGATCACTCGAGCATCTTCGACGAGCAGTACTTC. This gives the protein CASSQDHSSIFDEQYF.

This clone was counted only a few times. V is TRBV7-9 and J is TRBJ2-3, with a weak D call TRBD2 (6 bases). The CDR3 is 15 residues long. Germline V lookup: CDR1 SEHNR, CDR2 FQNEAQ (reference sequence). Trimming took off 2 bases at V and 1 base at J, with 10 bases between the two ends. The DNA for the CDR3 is TGTGCCAGCAGCTTACCCGGGGGTGGCACAGATACGCAGTATTTT. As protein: CASSLPGGGTDTQYF.

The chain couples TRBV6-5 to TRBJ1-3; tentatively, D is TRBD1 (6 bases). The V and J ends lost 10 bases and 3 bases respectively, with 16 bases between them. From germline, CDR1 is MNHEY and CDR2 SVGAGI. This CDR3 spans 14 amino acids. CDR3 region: CAITQGLGGNTIYF. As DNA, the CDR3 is TGTGCCATAACACAGGGTCTTGGTGGAAACACCATATATTTT.

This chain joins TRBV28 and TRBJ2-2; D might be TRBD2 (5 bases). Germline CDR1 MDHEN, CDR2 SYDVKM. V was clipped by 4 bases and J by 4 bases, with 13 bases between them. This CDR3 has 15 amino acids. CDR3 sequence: CASSSVAGVTGELFF. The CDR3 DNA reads TGTGCCAGCAGTTCCGTAGCCGGGGTCACCGGGGAGCTGTTTTTT.

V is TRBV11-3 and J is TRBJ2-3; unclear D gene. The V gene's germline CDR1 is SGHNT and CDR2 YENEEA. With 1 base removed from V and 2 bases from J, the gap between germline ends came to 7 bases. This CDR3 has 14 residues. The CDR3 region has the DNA TGTGCCAGCAGCTTAGGGCTAGTCACAGATACGCAGTATTTT. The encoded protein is CASSLGLVTDTQYF.

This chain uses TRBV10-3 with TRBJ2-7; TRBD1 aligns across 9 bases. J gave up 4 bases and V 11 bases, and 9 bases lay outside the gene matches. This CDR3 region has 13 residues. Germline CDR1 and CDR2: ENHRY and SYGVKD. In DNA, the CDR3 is TGTGCCGCCCGACAGGGGGTTGAGTACGAGCAGTACTTC. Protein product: CAARQGVEYEQYF.

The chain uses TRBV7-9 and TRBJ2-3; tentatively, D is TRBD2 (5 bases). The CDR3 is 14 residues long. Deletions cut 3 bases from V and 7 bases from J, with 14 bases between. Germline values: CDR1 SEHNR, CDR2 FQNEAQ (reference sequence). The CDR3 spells CASSFEGRGNTQYF. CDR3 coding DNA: TGTGCCAGCAGCTTTGAGGGCCGAGGAAATACGCAGTATTTT. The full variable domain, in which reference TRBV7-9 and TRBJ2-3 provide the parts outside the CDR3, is DTGVSQNPRHKITKRGQNVTFRCDPISEHNRLYWYRQTLGQGPEFLTYFQNEAQLEKSRLLSDRFSAERPKGSFSTLEIQRTEQGDSAMYLCASSFEGRGNTQYFGPGTRLTVL.